A selection of T cell receptor beta chains follows, all from one sample in a study of CD8 T cells in Susac syndrome. TCRdb independently ran MiXCR on the immunoSEQ multiplex PCR reads; one entry per CDR3 protein. The sample lists some 190,000 distinct CDR3 sequences; almost 96% were seen once. The specimen sequenced was CD4+ T cells from PBMCs. The receptors were gathered from a human donor with multiple sclerosis. Each CDR3 is given with its conserved first and last residue. D genes are given only for firm matches. The size field is filled for only some rows; it gives once, few, many or a size class.

>once|TRBV2|TRBJ2-3|TRBD2
TGTGCCAGCAGTAACCAGCGGGGAATCGCTGATACGCAGTATTTT
CASSNQRGIADTQYF
>once|TRBV20-1|TRBJ1-6|TRBD1
TGCAGTGGTGGAACAGGGGATTCACCCCTCCACTTT
CSGGTGDSPLHF
>.|TRBV2|TRBJ2-7|.
TGTGCCAGCTCCGTTGACGGAGACTACGAGCAGTACTTC
CASSVDGDYEQYF
>.|TRBV29-1|TRBJ2-6|.
TGCAGCGTGAGAGGGGGCTCTGGGGCCAACGTCCTGACTTTC
CSVRGGSGANVLTF
>.|TRBV2|TRBJ2-5|.
TGTGCCAGCATTCAGGGGGGTCAAGAGACCCAGTACTTC
CASIQGGQETQYF
>.|TRBV29-1|TRBJ2-3|TRBD1
TGCAGCGTTGGAAGGGACAGGGGCACAGATACGCAGTATTTT
CSVGRDRGTDTQYF
>.|TRBV24-1|TRBJ1-2|TRBD1
TGTGCCACCCCTGGGGGACAGGGATCGAACTATGGCTACACCTTC
CATPGGQGSNYGYTF
>.|TRBV30|TRBJ2-5|.
TGTGCCTGGAGTCTAATGGAGACCCAGTACTTC
CAWSLMETQYF
>.|TRBV4-2|TRBJ1-4|.
TGTGCCAGCAGCCAAGACGATAGCGAAAAACTGTTTTTT
CASSQDDSEKLFF
>.|TRBV12-3/TRBV12-4|TRBJ2-3|.
TGTGCCAGCGGCCCGGGCGGGCGTTTAACAGATACGCAGTATTTT
CASGPGGRLTDTQYF
>.|TRBV20-1|TRBJ2-2|TRBD1
TGCAGTGCTGCCCAGGGGGCGCTTACCGGGGAGCTGTTTTTT
CSAAQGALTGELFF
>.|TRBV30|TRBJ1-5|.
TGTGCCTGGAGTTTATCCCCAGGGATTCAGCCCCAGCATTTT
CAWSLSPGIQPQHF
>few|TRBV5-4|TRBJ1-5|TRBD1
TGTGCCAGCAGCGCGCCGGGACAGGATCAGCCCCAGCATTTT
CASSAPGQDQPQHF
>.|TRBV12-5|TRBJ1-5|.
TGTGCTAGTGGTTCGACGGCAGACCAGCATTTT
CASGSTADQHF
>.|TRBV30|TRBJ1-2|TRBD1
TGTGCCTGGAACCTCCCGGGACAGGAAAATGCTAACTATGGCTACACCTTC
CAWNLPGQENANYGYTF
>.|TRBV27|TRBJ2-7|.
TGTGCCAGCAGTTTATTGGGGGTTCAAGAGCAGTACTTC
CASSLLGVQEQYF
>.|TRBV20-1|TRBJ1-2|.
TGCAGTGCTAGAGACCTCCGAACCTATGGCTACACCTTC
CSARDLRTYGYTF
>.|TRBV20-1|TRBJ1-2|.
TGCAGTGCTAGACTCGGCGGCTACACCTTC
CSARLGGYTF
>.|TRBV2|TRBJ1-6|.
TGTGCCAGCAGTGGAACACAGGGTTTTAGTTCACCCCTCCACTTT
CASSGTQGFSSPLHF
>.|TRBV20-1|TRBJ2-2|.
TGCAGTGCTAGATTGCGTCTTGTCGGGGAGCTGTTTTTT
CSARLRLVGELFF
>.|TRBV12-3/TRBV12-4|TRBJ2-7|TRBD1
TGTGCCAGCAGTTTGTCCGGGACAGGGGCTCGAGAGCAGTACTTC
CASSLSGTGAREQYF
>.|TRBV29-1|TRBJ1-2|.
TGCAGCGTCGGACAAGTTGGGGAGGGCTACACCTTC
CSVGQVGEGYTF
>.|TRBV19|TRBJ2-3|.
TGTGCCAGTAGTATCGGAATCACAGATACGCAGTATTTT
CASSIGITDTQYF
>.|TRBV30|TRBJ1-1|.
TGTGCCTGGAGTGCCCCGGGGTCTAGACGGAAAAACACTGAAGCTTTCTTT
CAWSAPGSRRKNTEAFF
>.|TRBV7-2|TRBJ1-2|.
TGTGCCAGCAGCCCGTACAATGGCTACACCTTC
CASSPYNGYTF
>.|TRBV5-4|TRBJ2-1|.
TGTGCCAGCAGCCACCCGGACAACAATGAGCAGTTCTTC
CASSHPDNNEQFF
>.|TRBV9|TRBJ2-7|.
TGTGCCAGCAGCGTAGGAGTCAACTCCTACGAGCAGTACTTC
CASSVGVNSYEQYF
>once|TRBV18|TRBJ1-2|.
TGTGCCAGCTCACCACCGGAGAAAAGCTATGGCTACACCTTC
CASSPPEKSYGYTF
>.|TRBV5-4|TRBJ2-3|.
TGTGCCAGCAGCCGCGGGGGCGGCAGGGGGAGCACAGATACGCAGTATTTT
CASSRGGGRGSTDTQYF
>.|TRBV20-1|TRBJ2-5|.
TGCAGTGCTAGCAAACAAGAGACCCAGTACTTC
CSASKQETQYF
>once|TRBV7-8|TRBJ2-3|.
TGTGCCAGCAGCCCGAGACCGGGACACCTGAGCACAGATACGCAGTATTTT
CASSPRPGHLSTDTQYF
>.|TRBV20-1|TRBJ2-7|.
TGCAGTGCTAAGGCAGGGGCCGTGTTCAGCTACGAGCAGTACTTC
CSAKAGAVFSYEQYF
>.|TRBV30|TRBJ1-5|.
TGTGCCTGGAGTGGGGGGGCATATCAGCCCCAGCATTTT
CAWSGGAYQPQHF
>.|TRBV9|TRBJ2-1|.
TGTGCCAGCAGCGTAGAGGGACACACATACAATGAGCAGTTCTTC
CASSVEGHTYNEQFF
>.|TRBV11-3|TRBJ2-5|.
TGTGCCAGCGGTCAGAACCAAGAGACCCAGTACTTC
CASGQNQETQYF
>.|TRBV19|TRBJ1-2|.
TGTGCCAGTAGTAAGCAGGGGAACTATGGCTACACCTTC
CASSKQGNYGYTF
>.|TRBV3-1|TRBJ2-5|.
TGTGCCAGCAGCCCGCTCCTCGGGGAGACCCAGTACTTC
CASSPLLGETQYF
>.|TRBV15|TRBJ2-1|.
TGTGCCACCAGCAGAGAACCTCGTATCGTGGATGAGCAGTTCTTC
CATSREPRIVDEQFF
>.|TRBV30|TRBJ1-2|.
TGTGCCTGGAGTCGCCTAACTAACTATGGCTACACCTTC
CAWSRLTNYGYTF
>.|TRBV6-1|TRBJ2-7|.
TGTGCCAGCACCTTCTCCCTCTACGAGCAGTACTTC
CASTFSLYEQYF
>few|TRBV6-1|TRBJ1-5|.
TGTGCCAGCAGTGAACAGGGCAATCAGCCCCAGCATTTT
CASSEQGNQPQHF
>.|TRBV23-1|TRBJ2-5|.
TGCGCCAGCAGCCAAGACTTGGGTAGCGAAGAGACCCAGTACTTC
CASSQDLGSEETQYF